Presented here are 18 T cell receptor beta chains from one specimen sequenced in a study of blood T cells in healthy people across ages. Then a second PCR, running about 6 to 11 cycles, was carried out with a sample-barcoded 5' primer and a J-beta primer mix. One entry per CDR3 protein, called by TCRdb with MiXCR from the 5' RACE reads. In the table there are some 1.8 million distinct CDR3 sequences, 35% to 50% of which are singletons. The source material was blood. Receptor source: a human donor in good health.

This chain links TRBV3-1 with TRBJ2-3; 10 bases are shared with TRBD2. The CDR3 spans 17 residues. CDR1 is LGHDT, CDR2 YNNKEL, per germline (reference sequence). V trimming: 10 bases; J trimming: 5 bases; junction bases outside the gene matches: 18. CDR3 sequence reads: CATSFAPLAGAGDTQYF. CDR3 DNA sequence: TGTGCCACCAGTTTTGCGCCCCTAGCGGGGGCTGGAGATACGCAGTATTTT.

CDR3: CASSEEYLGYEQYF. The CDR3 DNA sequence: TGTGCCAGCAGTGAAGAGTACTTGGGCTACGAGCAGTACTTC. V gene TRBV6-1 combines with J gene TRBJ2-7; unclear D gene. CDR3 length: 14 residues. The ends were cut back, 1 base at V and 3 bases at J, with 10 bases in the middle. Germline V gene data show CDR1 as MNHNS and CDR2 as SASEGT.

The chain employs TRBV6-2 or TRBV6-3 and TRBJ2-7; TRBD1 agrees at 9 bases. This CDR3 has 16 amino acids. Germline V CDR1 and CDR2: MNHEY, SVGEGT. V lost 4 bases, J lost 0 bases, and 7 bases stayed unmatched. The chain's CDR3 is CASSSGQGRNSYEQYF. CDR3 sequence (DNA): TGTGCCAGCAGTTCGGGACAGGGTAGGAACTCCTACGAGCAGTACTTC.

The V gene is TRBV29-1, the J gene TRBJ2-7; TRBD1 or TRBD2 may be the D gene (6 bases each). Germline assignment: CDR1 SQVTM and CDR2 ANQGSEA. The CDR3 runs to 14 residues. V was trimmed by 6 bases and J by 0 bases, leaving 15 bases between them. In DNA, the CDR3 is TGCAGCGTCGCCCGGGGGCTTCGCTCCTACGAGCAGTACTTC. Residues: CSVARGLRSYEQYF.

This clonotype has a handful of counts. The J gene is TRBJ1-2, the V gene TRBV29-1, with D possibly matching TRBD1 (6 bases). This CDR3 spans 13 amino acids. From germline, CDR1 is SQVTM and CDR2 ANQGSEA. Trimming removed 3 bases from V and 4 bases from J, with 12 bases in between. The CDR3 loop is CSVETGDSYGYTF. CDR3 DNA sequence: TGCAGCGTTGAGACAGGTGATTCCTATGGCTACACCTTC.

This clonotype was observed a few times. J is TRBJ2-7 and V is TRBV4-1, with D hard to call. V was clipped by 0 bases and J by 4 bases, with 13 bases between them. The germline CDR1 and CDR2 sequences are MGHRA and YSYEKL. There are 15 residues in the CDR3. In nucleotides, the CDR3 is TGCGCCAGCAGCCAAGATCTAAACAGCTGGTACGAGCAGTACTTC. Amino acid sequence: CASSQDLNSWYEQYF.

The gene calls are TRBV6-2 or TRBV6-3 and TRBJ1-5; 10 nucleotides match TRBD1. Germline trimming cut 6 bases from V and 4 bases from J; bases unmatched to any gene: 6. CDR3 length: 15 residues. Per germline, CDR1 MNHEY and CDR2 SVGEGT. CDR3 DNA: TGTGCCAGCAGCATGACAGGGGGCCAAAATCAGCCCCAGCATTTT. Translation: CASSMTGGQNQPQHF.

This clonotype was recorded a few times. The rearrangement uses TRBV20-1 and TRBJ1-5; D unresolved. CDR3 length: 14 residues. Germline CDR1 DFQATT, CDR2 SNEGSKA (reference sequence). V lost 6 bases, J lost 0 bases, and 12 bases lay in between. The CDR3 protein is CSALPRGSNQPQHF. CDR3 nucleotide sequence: TGCAGTGCCCTCCCGCGGGGTAGCAATCAGCCCCAGCATTTT.

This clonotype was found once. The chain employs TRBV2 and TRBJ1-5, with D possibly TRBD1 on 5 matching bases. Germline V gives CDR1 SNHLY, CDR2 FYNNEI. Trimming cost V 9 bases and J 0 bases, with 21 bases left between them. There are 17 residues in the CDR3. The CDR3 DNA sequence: TGTGCCAGTGGGGTCGGGGCAGCAACTTATAGCAATCAGCCCCAGCATTTT. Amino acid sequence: CASGVGAATYSNQPQHF.

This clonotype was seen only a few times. The chain's CDR3 is CAISDQGGTFDTQYF. In nucleotides, the CDR3 is TGTGCCATCAGTGACCAAGGAGGGACATTCGATACGCAGTATTTT. V usage is TRBV10-3 and J usage is TRBJ2-3; D is tentatively TRBD1 or TRBD2 (6 bases each). Germline V lookup: CDR1 ENHRY, CDR2 SYGVKD. The germline V and J ends were trimmed by 3 bases and 6 bases, with 16 bases remaining between them. The CDR3 consists of 15 residues.

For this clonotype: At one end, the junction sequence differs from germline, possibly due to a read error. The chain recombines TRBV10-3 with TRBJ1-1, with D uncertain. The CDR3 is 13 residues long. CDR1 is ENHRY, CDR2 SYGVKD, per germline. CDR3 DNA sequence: TGTGCCGTCAGTGAAGCAGCGAACACTGAAGCTTTCTTT. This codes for CAVSEAANTEAFF.

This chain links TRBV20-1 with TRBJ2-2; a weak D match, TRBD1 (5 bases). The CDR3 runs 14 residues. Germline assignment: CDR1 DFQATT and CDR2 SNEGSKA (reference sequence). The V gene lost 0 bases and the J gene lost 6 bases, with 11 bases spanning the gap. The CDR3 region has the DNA TGCAGTGCTAGAGACCACCAGGGTCCCGGGGAGCTGTTTTTT. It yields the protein CSARDHQGPGELFF.

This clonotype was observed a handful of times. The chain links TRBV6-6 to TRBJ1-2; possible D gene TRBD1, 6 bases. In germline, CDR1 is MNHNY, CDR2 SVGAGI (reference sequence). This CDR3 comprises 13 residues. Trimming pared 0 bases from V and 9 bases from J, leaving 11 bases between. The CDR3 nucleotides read TGTGCCAGCAGTTACTCTCAGGGGATCAGCTACACCTTC. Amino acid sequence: CASSYSQGISYTF.

The CDR3 nucleotides are TGCGCCAGCAGCTTTGACATGGTTGAGTCACCCCTCCACTTT. Translating gives CASSFDMVESPLHF. V gene TRBV5-1 combines with J gene TRBJ1-6; D is undetermined. The CDR3 runs to 14 residues. Looked up from germline, CDR1 is SGHRS and CDR2 is YFSETQ. V lost 2 bases to trimming and J lost 10 bases, with 13 bases between them.

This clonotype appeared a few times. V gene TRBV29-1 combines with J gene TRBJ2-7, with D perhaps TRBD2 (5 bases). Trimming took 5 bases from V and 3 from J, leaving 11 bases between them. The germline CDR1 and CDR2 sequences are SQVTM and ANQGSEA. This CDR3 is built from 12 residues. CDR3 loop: CSVTVTSYEQYF. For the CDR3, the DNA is TGCAGCGTTACCGTTACTAGCTACGAGCAGTACTTC.

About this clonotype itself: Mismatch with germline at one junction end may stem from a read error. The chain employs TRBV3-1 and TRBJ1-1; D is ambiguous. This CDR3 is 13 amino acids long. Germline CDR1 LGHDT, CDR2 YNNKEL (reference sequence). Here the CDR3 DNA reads TGTGCCAGCAACCAAGTTGAAGACACTGAAGCTTTCTTT. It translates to CASNQVEDTEAFF.

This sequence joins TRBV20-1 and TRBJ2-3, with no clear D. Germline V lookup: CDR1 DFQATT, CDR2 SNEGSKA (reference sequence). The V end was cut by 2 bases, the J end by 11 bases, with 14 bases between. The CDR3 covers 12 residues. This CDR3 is CSARKVPPRQYF. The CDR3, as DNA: TGCAGTGCTAGAAAGGTTCCACCTAGGCAGTATTTT.

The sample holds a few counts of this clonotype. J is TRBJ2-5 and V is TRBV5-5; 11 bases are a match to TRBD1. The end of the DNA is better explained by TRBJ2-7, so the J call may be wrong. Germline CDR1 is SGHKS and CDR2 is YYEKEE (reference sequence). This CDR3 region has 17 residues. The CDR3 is CASIPGLRDRGVYEQYF. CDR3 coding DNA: TGTGCCAGCATCCCCGGGCTCCGGGACAGGGGGGTCTACGAGCAGTACTTC.